What follows describes a single TCR beta chain. This sample is part of a study of blood T cell repertoires in COVID-19. Study context: Samples representing acute and convalescent COVID-19 were sourced from the United States, Italy and Spain. In each case, the material was cDNA or gDNA derived from T cells, B-cell-depleted T cells, or PBMCs.

Trimming shortened V by 1 base and J by 2 bases, and 15 bases separated the two germline ends. This CDR3 region has 16 residues. CDR1 is SGHRS, CDR2 YFSETQ, per germline. Original processing notes: Amplification with reference gene primers provided the estimates of nucleated cell counts. Using immunoSEQ multiplex PCR, the repertoire was profiled, and TCRdb retains in-frame clones only, with some absent. V, J and clone size reflect that table, while D and trimming were determined from the DNA. The sample has around 64,000 clones, roughly 80% seen once. The sequence came from a human donor in a cohort sampled during active COVID-19. Specimen: peripheral blood. The rearrangement joins TRBV5-1 to TRBJ1-2; no clear D gene. DNA of the CDR3: TGCGCCAGCAGCTTGATTCGGCGGAACACGAACTATGGCTACACCTTC. As protein: CASSLIRRNTNYGYTF.